This TCR beta chain was sequenced during a study of T-cell memory formation after mild COVID-19. Study-level information: Clusters of TCRs were largely donor specific.

To note about this clonotype: Its antigen remains unidentified.

TCRdb reprocessed the 5' RACE reads with MiXCR, giving one entry per CDR3 protein. This repertoire shows 250,000 to 350,000 distinct CDR3 sequences, around 15% found once; its top ten account for approximately 23%. General observations from the study: The study detected some responding clones in pre-infection memory, suggesting cross-reactive memory joined. Clones contracting day 15 to 85 were balanced CD4/CD8; later expanders leaned CD4+.

Germline V gene data show CDR1 as DFQATT and CDR2 as SNEGSKA (reference sequence). Trimming left V 6 bases short and J 0 bases short, with 17 bases between. The length of the CDR3 is 15 residues. The sequence was obtained from a man aged 18 to 30 who had mild COVID-19 (a few samples of this study predate the infection). Cell type and time point are not known. The chain links TRBV20-1 to TRBJ2-5; D is unclear. Sequencing was performed on PBMCs or a T cell subset sorted from them (not recorded which). As DNA, the CDR3 is TGCAGTGCACGGTCCGCGGTTACTGACCAAGAGACCCAGTACTTC. It encodes CSARSAVTDQETQYF.